This note documents a single TCR beta chain sequence. No antigen is known for it. This entry comes from a study of OX40 agonist ivuxolimab in advanced cancers. Study-wide findings and caveats: Circulating CD4+ and CD8+ T cells showed clonal expansion by week 6 at 0.1 to 3.0 mg/kg.

CDR1 MRHNA and CDR2 SNTAGT come from the germline V gene. The CDR3 runs to 13 residues. Trimming took 5 bases from V and 6 from J, leaving 12 bases between them. Sequenced by immunoSEQ multiplex PCR; TCRdb stores in-frame clones only, minus some. The sample has 60,000 to 65,000 clones; 92% are singletons. This sequence was found in an adult with an advanced solid tumor such as melanoma, head and neck, liver or kidney cancer. The source was CD4+ or CD8+ T cells sorted from blood, collected in a trial of the OX40 agonist ivuxolimab. The chain is built from TRBV6-4 and TRBJ2-3; D gene ambiguous. The CDR3 nucleotides are TGTGCCAGCAGTAGGATACCGGGTGATACGCAGTATTTT. Translated: CASSRIPGDTQYF.